The 26 T cell receptor beta chains given below trace back to one sample, sequenced in a study of early T cells in non-severe SARS-CoV-2 infection. One entry per CDR3 protein, called by TCRdb with MiXCR from the 5' RACE reads. The table has 52,000 or so distinct CDR3 sequences, under 7.5% seen once. The material was whole blood, obtained at baseline. The receptors originated from an adult who was a healthcare worker with PCR-confirmed SARS-CoV-2 infection or an uninfected control (not recorded which).

Ten or more counts support this clonotype. CDR3 nucleotides: TGTGCCAGCAGTTACTCTGGGGACAGGGTCTACGAGCAGTACTTC. Its protein product is CASSYSGDRVYEQYF. The chain combines TRBV6-5 with TRBJ2-7; 9 nucleotides line up with TRBD1. Germline CDR1 and CDR2: MNHEY and SVGAGI. Trimming removed 0 bases from V and 3 bases from J; junction bases left unmatched: 3. CDR3 length equals 15 residues.

The chain is built from TRBV10-3 and TRBJ2-3; D might be TRBD1 (6 bases). V was cut by 4 bases and J by 0 bases, with 11 bases left in between. Germline CDR1 and CDR2: ENHRY and SYGVKD. CDR3 size: 15 residues. In DNA form, the CDR3 reads TGTGCCATCAGTGGGGGACACCCAAGCACAGATACGCAGTATTTT. Translating it yields CAISGGHPSTDTQYF.

This clonotype has ten or more counts. The J gene is TRBJ2-5, the V gene TRBV29-1; TRBD1 is a possible D gene (7 bases). This CDR3 has 13 amino acids. CDR1 SQVTM and CDR2 ANQGSEA come from the germline V gene. V was clipped by 4 bases and J by 5 bases, with 14 bases between them. CDR3 nucleotides: TGCAGCGTTGCCAGGGGGGAACAGGAGACCCAGTACTTC. Translation: CSVARGEQETQYF. The variable domain in full, with the rest retrieved from reference TRBV29-1 and TRBJ2-5, is SAVISQKPSRDICQRGTSLTIQCQVDSQVTMMFWYRQQPGQSLTLIATANQGSEATYESGFVIDKFPISRPNLTFSTLTVSNMSPEDSSIYLCSVARGEQETQYFGPGTRLLVL.

The sample holds many counts of this clonotype. The CDR3 DNA reads as TGTGCCAGCAGTTCCCAGGGGGACACTGAAGCTTTCTTT. This codes for CASSSQGDTEAFF. The V gene is TRBV6-2 or TRBV6-3, the J gene TRBJ1-1, with 7 nucleotides matching TRBD1. V lost 4 bases to trimming and J lost 3 bases; unmatched junction nucleotides: 2. CDR1 and CDR2 from the germline V gene are MNHEY and SVGEGT. This CDR3 is 13 amino acids long.

The sample holds many counts of this clonotype. The chain combines TRBV7-9 with TRBJ2-1, with TRBD1 matching over 8 bases. The CDR3 covers 14 residues. Germline CDR1 reads SEHNR; CDR2 reads FQNEAQ (reference sequence). After removal of 0 bases from V and 7 bases from J, the junction contained 2 bases not matched to a gene. The CDR3 DNA sequence: TGTGCCAGCAGCTTAGCGGACAGGGAAAATGAGCAGTTCTTC. Protein sequence: CASSLADRENEQFF.

This clonotype occurred many times. One end of the junction does not line up with germline, which may come from a read error. The chain is built from TRBV5-1 and TRBJ1-3; 7 positions match TRBD1. This CDR3 is 17 amino acids long. The germline CDR1 and CDR2 sequences are SGHRS and YFSETQ. The CDR3 DNA reads TGCGCCAGCAGCTTGTCTCGGGGACAGACCTCTGAAAACACCATATATTTT. It translates to CASSLSRGQTSENTIYF.

V is TRBV4-3 and J is TRBJ2-7, with 11 nucleotides matching TRBD2. Trimming cost V 3 bases and J 3 bases; bases outside gene matches: 10. Germline loops: CDR1 LGHNA, CDR2 YSLEER. The CDR3 extends over 17 amino acids. The CDR3 region has the DNA TGCGCCAGCAGCCATACTAGCGGGGGCCCTCCCCACTACGAGCAGTACTTC. Translation gives CASSHTSGGPPHYEQYF.

In this sample, this clonotype turned up a few times. The genes are TRBV20-1 and TRBJ2-1; 10 positions match TRBD2. CDR1 DFQATT and CDR2 SNEGSKA come from the germline V gene (reference sequence). The CDR3 extends over 15 amino acids. V gave up 2 bases and J gave up 7 bases; unmatched junction bases: 8. The CDR3 loop reads CSARKSGGARNEQFF. CDR3 coding DNA: TGCAGTGCTAGAAAGAGCGGGGGGGCCAGGAATGAGCAGTTCTTC.

Details on this clonotype: Mismatch with germline at one junction end may stem from a read error. In nucleotides, the CDR3 is TGTGCCAGTAGCTTTGGCAGCGGGGAGACCCAGTACTTC. This sequence encodes CASSFGSGETQYF. The chain links TRBV7-3 to TRBJ2-5; D is perhaps TRBD2 (6 bases). The CDR3 loop spans 13 amino acids. In germline, CDR1 is SGHTA, CDR2 FQGTGA.

This clonotype was detected only a few times. This chain uses TRBV5-4 with TRBJ2-7; either TRBD1 or TRBD2 may fit D (6 bases each). Trimming cost V 3 bases and J 2 bases, with 12 bases left between them. CDR3 length: 14 residues. Germline CDR1 SGHNT, CDR2 YYREEE (reference sequence). CDR3 nucleotides: TGTGCCAGCAGCTGGGGCCGGGGGCCCTACGAGCAGTACTTC. Its protein product is CASSWGRGPYEQYF.

This clonotype has a handful of counts. CDR3 residues: CASSLGDRNYEQYF. Here the CDR3 DNA reads TGCGCCAGCAGCTTGGGGGACAGGAACTACGAGCAGTACTTC. The chain combines TRBV5-1 with TRBJ2-7; 8 bases map to TRBD1. J lost 3 bases, V lost 0 bases, and 2 bases had no gene match. The CDR3 loop spans 14 amino acids. CDR1 SGHRS and CDR2 YFSETQ come from the germline V gene.

The J gene is TRBJ2-5, the V gene TRBV20-1, with 8 bases identical to TRBD2. Germline assignment: CDR1 DFQATT and CDR2 SNEGSKA (reference sequence). This CDR3 region has 14 residues. V shed 4 bases and J 7 bases; nucleotides not matched to a gene: 11. CDR3 DNA sequence: TGCAGTGCTAAGTTGCGGGGGGTCAGAGGGACCCAGTACTTC. It yields the protein CSAKLRGVRGTQYF.

This clonotype was seen ten or more times. The V call is TRBV7-2, the J call TRBJ2-3; perhaps TRBD1 as D (5 bases). Trimming cost V 8 bases and J 7 bases, with 13 bases left between them. The CDR3 totals 12 residues. Germline V lookup: CDR1 SGHTA, CDR2 FQGNSA. Here the CDR3 reads CASAWGLYTQYF. The CDR3 nucleotides are TGTGCCAGCGCCTGGGGCTTGTATACGCAGTATTTT.

Ten or more counts support this clonotype. This chain connects TRBV12-3 or TRBV12-4 to TRBJ2-7; weak D call: TRBD2 (6 bases). Trimming pared 0 bases from V and 5 bases from J, leaving 17 bases between. The CDR3 has 16 amino acids. CDR3 region: CASSLAWGGGRDEQYF. CDR3 DNA: TGTGCCAGCAGTTTAGCCTGGGGTGGAGGGCGGGACGAGCAGTACTTC.

The gene calls are TRBV5-1 and TRBJ2-7; perhaps D is TRBD1 or TRBD2 (5 bases each). V lost 0 bases, J lost 3 bases, and 13 bases lay in between. Germline CDR1 and CDR2: SGHRS and YFSETQ. The CDR3 runs to 15 residues. The CDR3 protein is CASSLAGALIYEQYF. The CDR3, as DNA: TGCGCCAGCAGCTTGGCCGGGGCCCTGATCTACGAGCAGTACTTC.

This clonotype appeared a few times. One end of the junction is discordant with germline, which a read error may explain. The CDR3 sequence is CASSLLNNSPLHF. CDR3 in DNA: TGTGCCAGCAGCTTATTGAACAATTCCCCCCTCCACTTT. This chain uses TRBV7-9 with TRBJ1-6; D uncertain. The CDR3 contains 13 residues. The germline gives CDR1 SEHNR, CDR2 FQNEAQ (reference sequence).

The chain uses TRBV9 and TRBJ1-1; 12 nucleotides match TRBD1. V gave up 4 bases and J gave up 1 base; unmatched junction bases: 8. The CDR3 length is 17 residues. The germline CDR1 and CDR2 sequences are SGDLS and YYNGEE. The CDR3, as DNA: TGTGCCAGCAGCATCCGGGACAGGGGGCGAGGGAACACTGAAGCTTTCTTT. Protein sequence: CASSIRDRGRGNTEAFF.

This clonotype appeared many times. The chain has TRBV19 and TRBJ2-5; perhaps TRBD1 as D (5 bases). V dropped 5 bases and J dropped 3 bases, with 10 bases sitting between them. In germline, CDR1 is LNHDA, CDR2 SQIVND (reference sequence). The CDR3 has 13 residues. The CDR3, as DNA: TGTGCCAGTAGTCCCGACAGCGAAGAGACCCAGTACTTC. It specifies CASSPDSEETQYF. Variable domain in full (rest from reference TRBV19 and TRBJ2-5): DGGITQSPKYLFRKEGQNVTLSCEQNLNHDAMYWYRQDPGQGLRLIYYSQIVNDFQKGDIAEGYSVSREKKESFPLTVTSAQKNPTAFYLCASSPDSEETQYFGPGTRLLVL.

This chain's CDR3 is CASSLGGTTDTQYF. The CDR3 bases are TGCGCCAGCAGCTTGGGCGGCACCACAGATACGCAGTATTTT. The genes are TRBV5-1 and TRBJ2-3, with no clear D. V was pared by 0 bases and J by 2 bases, with 7 bases between. The CDR3 totals 14 residues. Germline loops: CDR1 SGHRS, CDR2 YFSETQ.

The rearrangement links TRBV28 to TRBJ1-5; no clear D gene. The CDR3 has 15 residues. CDR1 is MDHEN and CDR2 is SYDVKM in the germline V gene. The germline V and J ends were trimmed by 5 bases and 6 bases, with 17 bases remaining between them. CDR3 amino acids: CASSTDWEEVQPQHF. For the CDR3, the DNA is TGTGCCAGCAGTACGGACTGGGAGGAAGTTCAGCCCCAGCATTTT.

DNA of the CDR3: TGTGCCAGCAGACAGGGCGGTGATGAGCAGTTCTTC. Its protein is CASRQGGDEQFF. The chain uses TRBV28 and TRBJ2-1; the D gene is possibly TRBD1 (6 bases). Trimming cost V 6 bases and J 8 bases, with 11 bases left between them. CDR3 length: 12 residues. CDR1 is MDHEN, CDR2 SYDVKM, per germline.

This clonotype showed up many times. This chain joins TRBV28 and TRBJ1-2; no reliable D call. The CDR3 has 15 residues. Between the trimmed V and J ends, which lost 3 bases and 8 bases, there was a span of 19 bases. Germline loops: CDR1 MDHEN, CDR2 SYDVKM. CDR3: CASSFEASPLYGYTF. CDR3 nucleotides: TGTGCCAGCAGTTTTGAGGCCAGTCCTCTTTACGGCTACACCTTC.

This clonotype was detected ten times or more. The chain joins TRBV3-1 to TRBJ2-2, with a possible D match to TRBD2 (5 bases). Trimming took off 0 bases at V and 5 bases at J, with 16 bases between the two ends. Germline V lookup: CDR1 LGHDT, CDR2 YNNKEL (reference sequence). The CDR3 has 17 residues. CDR3 sequence: CASSQDRRRSGTGELFF. CDR3 coding DNA: TGTGCCAGCAGCCAAGATCGTAGGAGGAGCGGTACCGGGGAGCTGTTTTTT.

Ten or more counts support this clonotype. The chain is built from TRBV5-6 and TRBJ2-1, with a weak D call TRBD1 (6 bases). The CDR3 is 16 amino acids. The ends were cut back, 3 bases at V and 1 base at J, with 14 bases in the middle. Germline lookup yields CDR1 SGHDT and CDR2 YYEEEE. The CDR3 sequence: CASSSTGQTSYNEQFF. The CDR3 DNA reads TGTGCCAGCAGCTCCACAGGGCAAACTTCCTACAATGAGCAGTTCTTC.

In this sample, this clonotype turned up many times. V usage is TRBV12-3 or TRBV12-4 and J usage is TRBJ1-2; D not certain. This CDR3 spans 14 amino acids. Trimming stripped 0 bases from V and 0 bases from J, with 5 bases between. The chain's CDR3 is CASSLARANYGYTF. In DNA form, the CDR3 reads TGTGCCAGCAGTTTAGCGCGAGCTAACTATGGCTACACCTTC.

This clonotype was picked up many times. The chain employs TRBV29-1 and TRBJ1-4, with a possible D match to TRBD1 (5 bases). From germline, CDR1 is SQVTM and CDR2 ANQGSEA. With 6 bases removed from V and 8 bases from J, the gap between germline ends came to 16 bases. The CDR3 runs 13 residues. CDR3 loop: CSVTGTGGEKLFF. The CDR3 DNA reads TGCAGCGTGACCGGGACGGGAGGGGAAAAACTGTTTTTT.